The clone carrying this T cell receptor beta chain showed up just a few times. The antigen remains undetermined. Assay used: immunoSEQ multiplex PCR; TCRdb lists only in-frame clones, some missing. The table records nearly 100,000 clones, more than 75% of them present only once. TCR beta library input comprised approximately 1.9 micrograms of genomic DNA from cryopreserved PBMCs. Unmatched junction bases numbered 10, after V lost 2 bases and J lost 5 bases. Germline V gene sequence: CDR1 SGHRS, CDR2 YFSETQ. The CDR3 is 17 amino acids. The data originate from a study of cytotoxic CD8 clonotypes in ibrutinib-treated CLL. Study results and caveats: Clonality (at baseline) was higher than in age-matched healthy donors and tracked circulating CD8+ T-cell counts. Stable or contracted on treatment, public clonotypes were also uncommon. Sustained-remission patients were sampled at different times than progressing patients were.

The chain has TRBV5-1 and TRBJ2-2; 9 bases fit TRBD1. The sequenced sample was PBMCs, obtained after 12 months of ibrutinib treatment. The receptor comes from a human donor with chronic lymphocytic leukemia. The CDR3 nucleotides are TGCGCCAGCAGCTTCGATCACAGGGGGCAGGAGACCGGGGAGCTGTTTTTT. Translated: CASSFDHRGQETGELFF.